The 12 T cell receptor beta chains listed next were all sequenced from one sample in a study of cytomegalovirus exposure and HLA in healthy donors. The PCR was carried out with 60 Vbeta primers and 13 Jbeta primers. This table comes from immunoSEQ multiplex PCR, and its TCRdb copy is limited to in-frame clones, with some not included. The sample table sets out nearly 200,000 clones. Input material: PBMCs. The origin of the receptors is a boy aged 5-17 years in good health and CMV-seronegative.

CDR3 loop: CASSKGGGYNEQFF. In nucleotides, the CDR3 is TGCGCCAGCAGCAAGGGGGGGGGATACAATGAGCAGTTCTTC. The chain has TRBV5-1 and TRBJ2-1, with D perhaps TRBD2 (7 bases). Germline V lookup: CDR1 SGHRS, CDR2 YFSETQ. The length of the CDR3 is 14 residues. V lost 4 bases and J lost 4, with 12 bases in between. The full variable domain, rest sourced from reference TRBV5-1 and TRBJ2-1, is KAGVTQTPRYLIKTRGQQVTLSCSPISGHRSVSWYQQTPGQGLQFLFEYFSETQRNKGNFPGRFSGRQFSNSRSEMNVSTLELGDSALYLCASSKGGGYNEQFFGPGTRLTVL.

The V and J genes are TRBV7-8 and TRBJ2-1; TRBD1 aligns across 7 bases. The CDR3 is 15 residues long. CDR1 and CDR2 from the germline V gene are SGHVS and FQNEAQ. The V segment lost 6 bases and the J segment 3 bases; nucleotides outside the gene matches: 8. In nucleotides, the CDR3 is TGTGCCAGCAGTTTCGGACAGGCCGGCTACAATGAGCAGTTCTTC. Amino acids: CASSFGQAGYNEQFF. Full variable domain (rest looked up from reference TRBV7-8 and TRBJ2-1): GAGVSQSPRYKVAKRGQDVALRCDPISGHVSLFWYQQALGQGPEFLTYFQNEAQLDKSGLPSDRFFAERPEGSVSTLKIQRTQQEDSAVYLCASSFGQAGYNEQFFGPGTRLTVL.

This chain links TRBV9 with TRBJ1-2, with D tentatively TRBD1 (6 bases). With 4 bases removed from V and 0 bases from J, the gap between germline ends came to 10 bases. The CDR3 is 14 amino acids. Germline V gives CDR1 SGDLS, CDR2 YYNGEE. The CDR3 loop is CASSWDTSNYGYTF. CDR3 sequence (DNA): TGTGCCAGCAGCTGGGACACATCTAACTATGGCTACACCTTC. The entire variable domain, with the rest obtained from reference TRBV9 and TRBJ1-2, is as follows: DSGVTQTPKHLITATGQRVTLRCSPRSGDLSVYWYQQSLDQGLQFLIQYYNGEERAKGNILERFSAQQFPDLHSELNLSSLELGDSALYFCASSWDTSNYGYTFGSGTRLTVV.

The genes are TRBV7-9 and TRBJ2-2; tentative D call: TRBD2 (7 bases). This CDR3 is 17 amino acids long. Trimming removed 3 bases from V and 8 bases from J, with 22 bases in between. Germline loops: CDR1 SEHNR, CDR2 FQNEAQ (reference sequence). CDR3: CASSFPLFGGPAGELFF. The CDR3, as DNA: TGTGCCAGCAGCTTCCCCCTCTTCGGGGGGCCCGCGGGGGAGCTGTTTTTT.

V gene TRBV28 combines with J gene TRBJ2-1; the D gene is possibly TRBD2 (5 bases). This CDR3 contains 17 residues. Germline lookup yields CDR1 MDHEN and CDR2 SYDVKM. V dropped 6 bases and J dropped 7 bases, with 25 bases sitting between them. CDR3 bases: TGTGCCAGCAGAGACTATCGGGGTCAGCCAGTTATAAATGAGCAGTTCTTC. It encodes CASRDYRGQPVINEQFF. Complete variable domain (other parts from reference TRBV28 and TRBJ2-1): DVKVTQSSRYLVKRTGEKVFLECVQDMDHENMFWYRQDPGLGLRLIYFSYDVKMKEKGDIPEGYSVSREKKERFSLILESASTNQTSMYLCASRDYRGQPVINEQFFGPGTRLTVL.

The chain links TRBV29-1 to TRBJ2-2; TRBD1 agrees at 8 bases. The CDR3 totals 14 residues. V shed 5 bases, J shed 1 base, and the junction held 3 bases outside the gene matches. From germline, CDR1 is SQVTM and CDR2 ANQGSEA. CDR3 amino acids: CSVWGQVNTGELFF. The CDR3 bases are TGCAGCGTTTGGGGACAGGTGAACACCGGGGAGCTGTTTTTT.

V gene TRBV7-2 combines with J gene TRBJ1-3; weak D call: TRBD1 (5 bases). The CDR3 is 15 amino acids. Germline CDR1 SGHTA, CDR2 FQGNSA. The V end was cut by 1 base, the J end by 3 bases, with 10 bases between. The CDR3 loop is CASSLDAGYGNTIYF. The CDR3 bases are TGTGCCAGCAGCTTAGACGCAGGGTATGGAAACACCATATATTTT.

J is TRBJ1-3 and V is TRBV5-4, with D hard to call. The CDR3 contains 14 residues. Germline lookup yields CDR1 SGHNT and CDR2 YYREEE (reference sequence). The V gene lost 4 bases and the J gene lost 8 bases, with 16 bases spanning the gap. The CDR3 sequence is CASSPDPVEYTIYF. CDR3 bases: TGTGCCAGCAGCCCAGACCCGGTGGAGTACACCATATATTTT.

The DNA of the CDR3 is TGTGCCTGGAAAGGGGGGTGGACAGGGGGCCGCCCTCGCAATGAGCAGTTCTTC. Translated, it gives CAWKGGWTGGRPRNEQFF. The chain uses TRBV30 and TRBJ2-1, with 11 nucleotides matching TRBD1. The V and J ends lost 4 bases and 6 bases, in that order; junction bases with no gene match: 17. This CDR3 is built from 18 residues. In germline, CDR1 is GTSNPN, CDR2 SVGIG (reference sequence).

The chain carries TRBV9 and TRBJ1-4; 10 bases agree with TRBD1. Germline trimming cut 4 bases from V and 8 bases from J; bases unmatched to any gene: 8. Per germline, CDR1 SGDLS and CDR2 YYNGEE. The CDR3 consists of 15 residues. CDR3 sequence (DNA): TGTGCCAGCAGCCCCCCAGGGACAGGGGCAGAAAAACTGTTTTTT. This gives the protein CASSPPGTGAEKLFF.

V and J are TRBV27 and TRBJ2-1; 11 bases line up with TRBD2. The CDR3 contains 16 residues. From germline, CDR1 is MNHEY and CDR2 SMNVEV (reference sequence). Trimming cost V 2 bases and J 4 bases; bases outside gene matches: 4. CDR3: CASSLTPSGGYNEQFF. The CDR3 region has the DNA TGTGCCAGCAGTTTAACGCCTAGCGGGGGGTACAATGAGCAGTTCTTC.

The V and J genes are TRBV25-1 and TRBJ1-2; 10 bases agree with TRBD1. The CDR3 has 14 residues. Losses at the gene ends were 3 bases for V and 6 bases for J; bases not matched to a gene: 4. Germline V gene sequence: CDR1 MGHDK, CDR2 SYGVNS. DNA of the CDR3: TGTGCCAGCAGTGACCACGGGACAGGGGATGGCTACACCTTC. Its protein product is CASSDHGTGDGYTF.